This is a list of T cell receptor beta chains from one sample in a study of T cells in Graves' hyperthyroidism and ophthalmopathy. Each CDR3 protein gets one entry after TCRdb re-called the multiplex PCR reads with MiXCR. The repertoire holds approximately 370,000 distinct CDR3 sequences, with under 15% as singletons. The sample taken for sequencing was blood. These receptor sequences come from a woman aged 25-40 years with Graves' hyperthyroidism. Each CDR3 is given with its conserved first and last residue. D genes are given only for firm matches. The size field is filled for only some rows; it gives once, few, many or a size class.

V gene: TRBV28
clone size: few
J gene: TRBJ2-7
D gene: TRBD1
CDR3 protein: CASLSTGSVVGEQYF
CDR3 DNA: TGTGCCAGCCTGTCGACAGGGTCTGTGGTAGGCGAGCAGTACTTC

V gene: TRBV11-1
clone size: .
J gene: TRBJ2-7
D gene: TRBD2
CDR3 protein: CASSIGLASTYEQYF
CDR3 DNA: TGTGCCAGCAGCATAGGACTAGCGTCAACCTACGAGCAGTACTTC

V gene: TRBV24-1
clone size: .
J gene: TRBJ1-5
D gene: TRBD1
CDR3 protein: CATSDRTGRWDQPQHF
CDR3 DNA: TGTGCCACCAGTGATAGGACAGGGCGCTGGGATCAGCCCCAGCATTTT

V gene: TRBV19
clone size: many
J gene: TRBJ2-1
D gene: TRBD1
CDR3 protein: CASLDRGVVNEQFF
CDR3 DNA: TGTGCCAGTCTAGACAGGGGAGTTGTCAATGAGCAGTTCTTC

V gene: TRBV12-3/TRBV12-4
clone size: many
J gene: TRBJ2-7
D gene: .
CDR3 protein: CASSFGGGRNEQYF
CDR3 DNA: TGTGCCAGCAGTTTCGGAGGGGGCAGGAACGAGCAGTACTTC

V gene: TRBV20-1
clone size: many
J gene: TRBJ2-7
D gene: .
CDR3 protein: CSARGRRGNEQYF
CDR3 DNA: TGCAGTGCTAGAGGTCGTAGGGGCAACGAGCAGTACTTC

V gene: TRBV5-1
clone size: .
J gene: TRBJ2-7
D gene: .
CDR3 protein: CASSSVQGGSYEQYF
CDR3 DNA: TGCGCCAGCAGCTCGGTGCAGGGGGGCTCCTACGAGCAGTACTTC

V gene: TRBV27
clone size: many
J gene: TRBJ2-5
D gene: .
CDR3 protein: CASSFFGLANQETQYF
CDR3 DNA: TGTGCCAGCAGTTTTTTTGGCCTGGCAAACCAAGAGACCCAGTACTTC

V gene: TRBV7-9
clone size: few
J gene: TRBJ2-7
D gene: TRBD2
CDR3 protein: CASSPLDRGVSYEQYF
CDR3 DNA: TGTGCCAGCAGCCCACTCGACCGGGGGGTCTCCTACGAGCAGTACTTC

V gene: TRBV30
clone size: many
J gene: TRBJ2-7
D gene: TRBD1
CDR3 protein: CAWTFTGVYEQYF
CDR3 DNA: TGTGCCTGGACTTTCACAGGGGTCTACGAGCAGTACTTC

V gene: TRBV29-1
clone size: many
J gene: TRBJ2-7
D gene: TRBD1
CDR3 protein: CSVGVLRGTGTNEQYF
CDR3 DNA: TGCAGCGTCGGCGTGTTACGTGGGACAGGGACGAACGAGCAGTACTTC

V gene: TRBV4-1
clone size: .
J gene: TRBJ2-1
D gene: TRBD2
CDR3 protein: CASSQEFGLAGAEEQFF
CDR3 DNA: TGCGCCAGCAGCCAAGAATTTGGGCTAGCGGGAGCGGAAGAGCAGTTCTTC

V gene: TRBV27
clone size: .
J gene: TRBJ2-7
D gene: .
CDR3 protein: CASSFPGVTRGEQYF
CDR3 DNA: TGTGCCAGCAGTTTCCCAGGGGTCACCAGAGGAGAGCAGTACTTC

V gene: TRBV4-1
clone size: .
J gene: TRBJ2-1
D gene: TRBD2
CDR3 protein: CASSHQIAGDEQFF
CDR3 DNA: TGCGCCAGCAGCCACCAGATAGCGGGAGATGAGCAGTTCTTC

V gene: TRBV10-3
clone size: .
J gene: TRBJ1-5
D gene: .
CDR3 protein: CAISDLIRDQPQHF
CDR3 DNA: TGTGCCATCAGTGACCTAATAAGGGATCAGCCCCAGCATTTT

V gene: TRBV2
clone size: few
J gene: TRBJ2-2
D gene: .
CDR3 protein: CASRQAGELFF
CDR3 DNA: TGTGCCAGCAGGCAGGCCGGGGAGCTGTTTTTT

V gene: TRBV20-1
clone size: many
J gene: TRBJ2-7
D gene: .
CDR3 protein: CSASRAGTYEQYF
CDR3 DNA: TGCAGTGCTAGTAGGGCCGGAACCTACGAGCAGTACTTC

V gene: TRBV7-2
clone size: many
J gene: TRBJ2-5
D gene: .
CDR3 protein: CASSLEFRQTQYF
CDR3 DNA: TGTGCCAGCAGCTTAGAGTTCAGACAGACCCAGTACTTC

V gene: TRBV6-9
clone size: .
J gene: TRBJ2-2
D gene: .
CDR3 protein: CASGSAIAFTGELFF
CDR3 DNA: TGTGCCAGCGGTTCCGCCATAGCGTTCACCGGGGAGCTGTTTTTT

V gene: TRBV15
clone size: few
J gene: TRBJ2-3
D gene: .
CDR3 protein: CATSTLEVGTDTQYF
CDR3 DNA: TGTGCCACCAGCACTCTCGAAGTCGGCACAGATACGCAGTATTTT

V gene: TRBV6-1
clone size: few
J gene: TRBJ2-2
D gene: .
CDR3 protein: CASSRASMYGELFF
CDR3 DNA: TGTGCCAGCAGTCGGGCCTCGATGTACGGGGAGCTGTTTTTT

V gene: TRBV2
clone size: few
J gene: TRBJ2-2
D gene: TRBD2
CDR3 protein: CASSAGLAGVAGELFF
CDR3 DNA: TGTGCCAGCAGTGCCGGACTAGCGGGAGTTGCCGGGGAGCTGTTTTTT

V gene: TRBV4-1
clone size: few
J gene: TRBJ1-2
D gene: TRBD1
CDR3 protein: CASSQVPGQGTKYTF
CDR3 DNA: TGCGCCAGCAGCCAAGTTCCGGGACAGGGAACCAAATACACCTTC

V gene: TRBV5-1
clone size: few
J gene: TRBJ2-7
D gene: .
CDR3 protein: CASSSGRIETYEQYF
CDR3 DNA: TGCGCCAGCAGCTCCGGACGGATAGAAACCTACGAGCAGTACTTC

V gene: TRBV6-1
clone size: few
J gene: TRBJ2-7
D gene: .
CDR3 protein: CASVSYSSYEQYF
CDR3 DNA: TGTGCCAGCGTTTCCTATAGCTCCTACGAGCAGTACTTC

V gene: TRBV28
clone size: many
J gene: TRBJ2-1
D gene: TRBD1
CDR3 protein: CASSFLQGANNEQFF
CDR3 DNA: TGTGCCAGCAGTTTCTTACAGGGGGCAAACAATGAGCAGTTCTTC

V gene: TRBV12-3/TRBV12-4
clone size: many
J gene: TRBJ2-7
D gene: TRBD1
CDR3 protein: CASSPRDRLYEQYF
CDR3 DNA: TGTGCCAGCAGTCCCAGGGACAGATTATACGAGCAGTACTTC

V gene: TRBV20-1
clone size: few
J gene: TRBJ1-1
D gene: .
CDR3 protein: CSAFNRGSGNTEAFF
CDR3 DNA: TGCAGTGCTTTTAACCGTGGGTCGGGAAACACTGAAGCTTTCTTT

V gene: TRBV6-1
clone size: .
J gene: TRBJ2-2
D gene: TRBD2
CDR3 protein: CASRRGLAGDGELFF
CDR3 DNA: TGTGCCAGCAGAAGGGGACTAGCGGGAGACGGGGAGCTGTTTTTT